Presented here are 16 T cell receptor beta chains from one specimen sequenced in a study of T cell responses to AZD1222 COVID-19 vaccine. Profiled with immunoSEQ multiplex PCR; TCRdb holds only in-frame clones, not every one. The sample holds over 150,000 clones, about 90% seen once. The source was peripheral blood, collected on day 0 of MenACWY control vaccination. The receptors stem from an adult in good health.

This clone was recorded only once. The chain uses TRBV5-1 and TRBJ2-2, with 9 bases aligning to TRBD1. Trimming took 1 base from V and 4 from J; bases not matched to a gene: 5. Germline CDR1 and CDR2: SGHRS and YFSETQ. This CDR3 comprises 16 residues. CDR3 sequence: CASSLTTGGGTGELFF. In DNA form, the CDR3 reads TGCGCCAGCAGCTTGACTACAGGGGGCGGCACCGGGGAGCTGTTTTTT. Looking up the rest from reference TRBV5-1 and TRBJ2-2 gives the full variable domain: KAGVTQTPRYLIKTRGQQVTLSCSPISGHRSVSWYQQTPGQGLQFLFEYFSETQRNKGNFPGRFSGRQFSNSRSEMNVSTLELGDSALYLCASSLTTGGGTGELFFGEGSRLTVL.

The chain joins TRBV29-1 to TRBJ1-5; D is uncertain. Germline values: CDR1 SQVTM, CDR2 ANQGSEA. V was pared by 4 bases and J by 9 bases, with 16 bases between. The CDR3 covers 13 residues. The CDR3 nucleotides are TGCAGCGTTGCCCAAAAAGTGGAGGCGCCCCAGCATTTT. Its translation is CSVAQKVEAPQHF.

V and J are TRBV4-1 and TRBJ1-2; D is perhaps TRBD1 (5 bases). CDR1 and CDR2 (germline): MGHRA, YSYEKL. This CDR3 comprises 16 residues. V was pared by 4 bases and J by 8 bases, with 23 bases between. DNA for the CDR3: TGCGCCAGCAGCCTCCCCTGGGGGGGTCAGGCTGGGGGCTACACCTTC. This sequence encodes CASSLPWGGQAGGYTF.

The rearrangement links TRBV7-2 to TRBJ1-1; TRBD1 agrees at 7 bases. J was trimmed by 5 bases and V by 4 bases; bases with no gene match: 4. In germline, CDR1 is SGHTA, CDR2 FQGNSA. CDR3 length: 13 residues. The DNA for the CDR3 is TGTGCCAGCAGCTCACAGGGGCCGACTGAAGCTTTCTTT. Protein product: CASSSQGPTEAFF.

This rearrangement joins TRBV3-1 (or the pseudogene TRBV3-2) to TRBJ1-6; D ambiguous. Trimming took 1 base from V and 16 from J, leaving 14 bases between them. This CDR3 is built from 13 residues. CDR1 and CDR2 from the germline V gene are LGHDT and YNNKEL (reference sequence). CDR3 nucleotides: TGTGCCAGCAGCCAAGTTCCACAAGGCGGTCTCCACTTT. It codes for CASSQVPQGGLHF.

The CDR3 reads CASSLYSRSYEQYF. The DNA of the CDR3 is TGTGCCAGCAGCTTATACTCCAGGAGCTACGAGCAGTACTTC. The rearrangement joins TRBV11-1 to TRBJ2-7; unclear D gene. The CDR3 runs to 14 residues. Trimming removed 2 bases at V and 3 bases at J, with 11 bases between. Germline V lookup: CDR1 SGHAT, CDR2 FQDESV (reference sequence).

The chain carries TRBV28 and TRBJ1-1; D not certain. Trimming took off 2 bases at V and 8 bases at J, with 15 bases between the two ends. This CDR3 is built from 14 residues. Germline CDR1 is MDHEN and CDR2 is SYDVKM. This CDR3 reads CASSLGVFADEAFF. The CDR3 coding sequence is TGTGCCAGCAGTTTAGGGGTCTTTGCCGACGAAGCTTTCTTT.

The V gene is TRBV12-3 or TRBV12-4, the J gene TRBJ1-2, with TRBD1 matching 7 bases. The CDR3 contains 13 residues. V lost 5 bases to trimming and J lost 4 bases; unmatched junction nucleotides: 4. The CDR3 DNA is TGTGCCAGCAGTATGACAGGGCCCTATGGCTACACCTTC. It codes for CASSMTGPYGYTF.

This chain uses TRBV6-5 with TRBJ1-5; perhaps TRBD1 as D (6 bases). CDR3 length: 15 amino acids. CDR1 MNHEY and CDR2 SVGAGI come from the germline V gene. The germline V and J ends were trimmed by 5 bases and 0 bases, with 11 bases remaining between them. The CDR3 nucleotides read TGTGCCAGCAGTCTACAGGGTTATAGCAATCAGCCCCAGCATTTT. Translation: CASSLQGYSNQPQHF.

The chain uses TRBV4-2 and TRBJ2-7; D gene unclear. This CDR3 contains 15 residues. V lost 0 bases and J 3 bases, leaving 12 bases between the germline ends. Germline V gene lookup returns CDR1 LGHNA and CDR2 YNFKEQ. Here the CDR3 reads CASSQDTTTNYEQYF. CDR3 in DNA: TGTGCCAGCAGCCAAGATACCACTACCAACTACGAGCAGTACTTC.

The CDR3 DNA reads as TGTGCCAGCATCGGAGGGGGGGGTAAGACAGATACGCAGTATTTT. Protein product: CASIGGGGKTDTQYF. The V and J genes are TRBV6-5 and TRBJ2-3; a weak D match, TRBD2 (7 bases). V gave up 7 bases and J gave up 3 bases, with 17 bases separating them. This CDR3 region has 15 residues. The germline CDR1 and CDR2 sequences are MNHEY and SVGAGI.

This clone was seen a single time. The chain joins TRBV3-1 (or the pseudogene TRBV3-2) to TRBJ1-3, with 10 bases aligning to TRBD1. This CDR3 spans 15 amino acids. After removal of 3 bases from V and 4 bases from J, the junction contained 3 bases not matched to a gene. From germline, CDR1 is LGHDT and CDR2 YNNKEL (reference sequence). For the CDR3, the DNA is TGTGCCAGCAGCCACAGGGACAGGGGAGGAAACACCATATATTTT. This translates into CASSHRDRGGNTIYF.

Here the CDR3 reads CASTVTSGSSYNEQFF. CDR3 DNA: TGTGCCAGCACCGTAACTAGCGGGAGCTCCTACAATGAGCAGTTCTTC. The V gene is TRBV7-9, the J gene TRBJ2-1; 11 bases are a match to TRBD2. Trimming took 7 bases from V and 0 from J; bases not matched to a gene: 5. CDR3 length: 16 residues. Germline V gene data show CDR1 as SEHNR and CDR2 as FQNEAQ (reference sequence).

The V call is TRBV19, the J call TRBJ2-7; 7 nucleotides line up with TRBD1. Germline CDR1 is LNHDA and CDR2 is SQIVND (reference sequence). This CDR3 spans 14 amino acids. Trimming took 6 bases from V and 6 from J; bases not matched to a gene: 11. CDR3 in DNA: TGTGCCAGTAGCCCTGGGACCTACAGGGGCGAGCAGTACTTC. Translated, it gives CASSPGTYRGEQYF.

The V and J genes are TRBV30 and TRBJ2-5, with a possible D match to TRBD2 (6 bases). Germline CDR1 is GTSNPN and CDR2 is SVGIG (reference sequence). Trimming cost V 3 bases and J 5 bases, with 10 bases left between them. The CDR3 loop spans 12 amino acids. This chain's CDR3 is CAWRFGGETQYF. Here the CDR3 DNA reads TGTGCCTGGAGATTCGGAGGGGAGACCCAGTACTTC.

The chain combines TRBV12-3 or TRBV12-4 with TRBJ2-7; D is possibly TRBD2 (5 bases). With 3 bases removed from V and 3 bases from J, the gap between germline ends came to 9 bases. The CDR3 is made up of 13 amino acids. CDR3 residues: CASSFPSGYEQYF. The CDR3 DNA sequence: TGTGCCAGCAGTTTTCCCAGCGGCTACGAGCAGTACTTC.